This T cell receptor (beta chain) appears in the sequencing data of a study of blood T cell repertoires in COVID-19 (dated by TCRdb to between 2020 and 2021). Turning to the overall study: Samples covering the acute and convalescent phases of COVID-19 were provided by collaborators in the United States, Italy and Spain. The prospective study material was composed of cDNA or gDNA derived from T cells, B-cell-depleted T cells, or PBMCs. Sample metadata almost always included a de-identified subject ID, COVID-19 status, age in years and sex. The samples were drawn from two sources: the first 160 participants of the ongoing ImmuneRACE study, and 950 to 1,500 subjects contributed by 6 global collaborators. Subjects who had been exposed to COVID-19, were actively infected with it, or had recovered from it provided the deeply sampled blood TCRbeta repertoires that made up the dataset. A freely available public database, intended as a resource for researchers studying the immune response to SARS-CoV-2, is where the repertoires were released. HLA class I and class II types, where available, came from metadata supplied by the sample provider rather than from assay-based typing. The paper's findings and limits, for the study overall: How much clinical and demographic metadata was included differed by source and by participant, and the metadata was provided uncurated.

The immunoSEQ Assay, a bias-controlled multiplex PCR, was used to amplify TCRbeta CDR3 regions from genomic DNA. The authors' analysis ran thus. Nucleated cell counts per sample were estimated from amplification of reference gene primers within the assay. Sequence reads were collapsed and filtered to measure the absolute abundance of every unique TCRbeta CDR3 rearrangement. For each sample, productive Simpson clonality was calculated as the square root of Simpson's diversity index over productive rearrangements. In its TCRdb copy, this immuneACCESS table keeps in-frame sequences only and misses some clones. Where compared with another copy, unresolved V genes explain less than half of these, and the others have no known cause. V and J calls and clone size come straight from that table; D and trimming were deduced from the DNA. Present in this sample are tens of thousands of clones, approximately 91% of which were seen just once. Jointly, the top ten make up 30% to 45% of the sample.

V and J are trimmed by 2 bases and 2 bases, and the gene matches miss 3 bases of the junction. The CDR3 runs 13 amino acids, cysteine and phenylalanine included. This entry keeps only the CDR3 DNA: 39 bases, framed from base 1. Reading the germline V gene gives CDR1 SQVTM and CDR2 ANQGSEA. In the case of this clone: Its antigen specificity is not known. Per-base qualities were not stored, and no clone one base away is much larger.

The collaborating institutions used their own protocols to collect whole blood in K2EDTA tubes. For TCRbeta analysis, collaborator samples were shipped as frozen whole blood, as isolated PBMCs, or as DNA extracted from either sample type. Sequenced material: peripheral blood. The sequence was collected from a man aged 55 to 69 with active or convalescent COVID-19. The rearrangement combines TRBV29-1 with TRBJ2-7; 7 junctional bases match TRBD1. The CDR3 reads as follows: CSVEMGQPYEQYF. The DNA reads TGCAGCGTTGAAATGGGACAGCCCTACGAGCAGTACTTC.